A single TCR beta chain is shown here with its context. In germline, CDR1 is MDHEN, CDR2 SYDVKM. This CDR3 comprises 15 residues. V was trimmed by 3 bases and J by 3 bases, leaving 14 bases between them. The source of the sample is a study of blood T cell repertoires in COVID-19. Study summary: Samples representing acute and convalescent COVID-19 were sourced from the United States, Italy and Spain. In each case, the material was cDNA or gDNA derived from T cells, B-cell-depleted T cells, or PBMCs.

Original processing notes: Reference gene primer amplification in the assay estimated nucleated cell counts. Only in-frame clones appear in the TCRdb table, and some are missing; sequencing was by immunoSEQ multiplex PCR. That table furnishes V, J and clone size, whereas the DNA furnished D and trimming. The sample lists 310,000 or so clones; about nine tenths were seen once. V is TRBV28 and J is TRBJ1-2; possible D gene TRBD1, 6 bases. The sequence came from a woman aged 45-65 years who had recovered from COVID-19. Sequencing input: peripheral blood. CDR3 coding DNA: TGTGCCAGCAGTTTTCCAGGGGTTGGCTACTATGGCTACACCTTC. Its translation is CASSFPGVGYYGYTF.